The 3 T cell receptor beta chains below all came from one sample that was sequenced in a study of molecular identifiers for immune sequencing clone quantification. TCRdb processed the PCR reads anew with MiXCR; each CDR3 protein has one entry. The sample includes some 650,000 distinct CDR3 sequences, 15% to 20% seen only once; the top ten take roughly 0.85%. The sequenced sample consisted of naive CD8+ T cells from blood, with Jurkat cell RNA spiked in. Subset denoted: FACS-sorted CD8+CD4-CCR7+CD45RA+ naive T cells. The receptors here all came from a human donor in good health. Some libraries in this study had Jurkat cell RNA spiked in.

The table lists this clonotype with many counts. CDR3 in amino acids: CASSQERLGTFSNQPQHF. The CDR3 bases are TGCGCCAGCAGCCAAGAACGATTAGGGACATTTAGCAATCAGCCCCAGCATTTT. The chain recombines TRBV4-3 with TRBJ1-5; possibly TRBD1 for D (6 bases). Germline lookup yields CDR1 LGHNA and CDR2 YSLEER. CDR3 length equals 18 residues. The V and J ends lost 0 bases and 0 bases respectively, with 15 bases between them.

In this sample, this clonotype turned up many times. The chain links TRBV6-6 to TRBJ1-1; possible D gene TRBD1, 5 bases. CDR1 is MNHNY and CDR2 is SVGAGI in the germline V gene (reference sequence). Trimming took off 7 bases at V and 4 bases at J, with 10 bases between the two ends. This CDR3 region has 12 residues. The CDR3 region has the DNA TGTGCCAGCACTGACAGAGGCACTGAAGCTTTCTTT. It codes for CASTDRGTEAFF.

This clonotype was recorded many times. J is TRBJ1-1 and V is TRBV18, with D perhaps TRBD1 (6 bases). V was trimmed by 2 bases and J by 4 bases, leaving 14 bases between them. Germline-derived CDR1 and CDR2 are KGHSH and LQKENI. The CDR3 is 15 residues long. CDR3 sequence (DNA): TGTGCCAGCTCACCAACAACAGGGTCAGGCACTGAAGCTTTCTTT. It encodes CASSPTTGSGTEAFF.